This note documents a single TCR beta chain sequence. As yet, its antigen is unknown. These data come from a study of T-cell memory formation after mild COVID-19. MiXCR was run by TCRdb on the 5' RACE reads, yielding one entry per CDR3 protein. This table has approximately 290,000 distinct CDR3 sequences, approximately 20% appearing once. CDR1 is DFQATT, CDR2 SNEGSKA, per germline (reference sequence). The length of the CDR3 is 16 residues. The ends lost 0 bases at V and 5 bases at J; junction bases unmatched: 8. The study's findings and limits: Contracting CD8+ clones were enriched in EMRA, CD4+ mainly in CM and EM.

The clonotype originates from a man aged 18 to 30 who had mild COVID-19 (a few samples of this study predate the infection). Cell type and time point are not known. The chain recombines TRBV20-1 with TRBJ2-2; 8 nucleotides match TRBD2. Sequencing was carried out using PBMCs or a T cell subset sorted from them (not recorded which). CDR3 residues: CSARDDPGGRTGELFF. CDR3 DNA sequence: TGCAGTGCTAGAGATGACCCGGGGGGGCGTACCGGGGAGCTGTTTTTT.